Sequencing of this T cell receptor (beta chain) was carried out in a study of T-cell reconstitution after alpha-beta-depleted transplantation in children. General study results and limits: Several hundred expanded graft clones reportedly supplied alpha-beta T cells about two months after transplant. There were some patients whose high TCRbeta diversity at day 60 came from surviving recipient T cells and thymic progenitors. Diversity and T-cell counts at one year after transplant derived mostly from new T cells.

Per the germline V gene, CDR1 is SQVTM and CDR2 is ANQGSEA. Trimming at V came to 7 bases and at J to 8 bases, leaving 17 bases not matched to a gene. The CDR3 covers 16 residues. Preparation of the TCRbeta library involved a method that used unique molecular identifiers. TCRdb called the PCR reads again in MiXCR, with one record for every CDR3 protein. Here the sample spans some 120,000 distinct CDR3 sequences, roughly 10% being singletons. This clonotype was counted at least ten times. The antigen is not known. This chain links TRBV29-1 with TRBJ2-1; TRBD1 agrees at 10 bases. The source of this sequence is a girl under three years old who had a stem cell transplant for combined immunodeficiency, so the T cells may come from the graft donor. The material was PBMCs, mostly from graft donor cells, obtained 180 days after TCRalphabeta/CD19-depleted stem cell transplant. DNA of the CDR3: TGCAGCGCGTTCGGAGCTGGGACAGGGGTTTCCCATGAGCAGTTCTTC. This sequence encodes CSAFGAGTGVSHEQFF.